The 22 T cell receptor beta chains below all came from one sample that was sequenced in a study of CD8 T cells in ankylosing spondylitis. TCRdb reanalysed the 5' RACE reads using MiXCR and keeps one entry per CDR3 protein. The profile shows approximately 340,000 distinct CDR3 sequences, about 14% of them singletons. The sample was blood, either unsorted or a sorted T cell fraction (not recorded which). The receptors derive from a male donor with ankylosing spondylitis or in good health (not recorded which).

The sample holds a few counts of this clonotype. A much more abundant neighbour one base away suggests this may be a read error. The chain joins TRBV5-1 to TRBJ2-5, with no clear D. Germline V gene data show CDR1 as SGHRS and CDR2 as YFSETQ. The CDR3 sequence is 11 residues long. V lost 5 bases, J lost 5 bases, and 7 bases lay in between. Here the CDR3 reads CASSARETQYF. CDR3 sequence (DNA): TGCGCCAGCAGTGCTAGGGAGACCCAGTACTTC. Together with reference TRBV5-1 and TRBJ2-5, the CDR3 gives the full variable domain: KAGVTQTPRYLIKTRGQQVTLSCSPISGHRSVSWYQQTPGQGLQFLFEYFSETQRNKGNFPGRFSGRQFSNSRSEMNVSTLELGDSALYLCASSARETQYFGPGTRLLVL.

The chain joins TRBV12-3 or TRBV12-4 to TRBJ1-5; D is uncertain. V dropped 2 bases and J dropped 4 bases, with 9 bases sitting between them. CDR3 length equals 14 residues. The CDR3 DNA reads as TGTGCCAGCAGTTTATGGGTCGAGAATCAGCCCCAGCATTTT. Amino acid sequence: CASSLWVENQPQHF.

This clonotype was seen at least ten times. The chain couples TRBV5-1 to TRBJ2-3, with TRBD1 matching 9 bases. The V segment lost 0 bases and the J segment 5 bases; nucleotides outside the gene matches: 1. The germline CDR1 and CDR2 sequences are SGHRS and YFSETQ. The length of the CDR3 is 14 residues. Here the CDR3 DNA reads TGCGCCAGCAGCTTGGGACAGGGGGGAGATACGCAGTATTTT. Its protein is CASSLGQGGDTQYF.

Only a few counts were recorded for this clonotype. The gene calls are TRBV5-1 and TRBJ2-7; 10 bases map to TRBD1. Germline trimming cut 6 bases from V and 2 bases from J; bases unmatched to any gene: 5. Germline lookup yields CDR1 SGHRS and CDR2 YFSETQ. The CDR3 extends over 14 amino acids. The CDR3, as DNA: TGCGCCAGCACCCTGGACAGGGGGACCTACGAGCAGTACTTC. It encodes CASTLDRGTYEQYF.

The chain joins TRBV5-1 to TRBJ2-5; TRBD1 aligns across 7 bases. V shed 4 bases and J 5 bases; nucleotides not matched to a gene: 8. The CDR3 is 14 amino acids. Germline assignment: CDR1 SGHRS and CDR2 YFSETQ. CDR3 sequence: CASSPTGAVETQYF. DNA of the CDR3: TGCGCCAGCAGCCCAACAGGGGCAGTGGAGACCCAGTACTTC.

The CDR3 nucleotides read TGTGCCAGCAGTCCCAGGGATAGTGGCGTGGGACGGGGCACAGATACGCAGTATTTT. This codes for CASSPRDSGVGRGTDTQYF. J is TRBJ2-3 and V is TRBV12-3 or TRBV12-4, with D perhaps given as TRBD1 or TRBD2 (5 bases each). This CDR3 has 19 residues. The V end was cut by 5 bases, the J end by 1 base, with 25 bases between.

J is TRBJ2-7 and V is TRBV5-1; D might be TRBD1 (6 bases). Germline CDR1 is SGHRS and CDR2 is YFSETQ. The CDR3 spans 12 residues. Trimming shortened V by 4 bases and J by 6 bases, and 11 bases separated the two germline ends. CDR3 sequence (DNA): TGCGCCAGCAGCAGTGCAGGGGTCGAGCAGTACTTC. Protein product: CASSSAGVEQYF.

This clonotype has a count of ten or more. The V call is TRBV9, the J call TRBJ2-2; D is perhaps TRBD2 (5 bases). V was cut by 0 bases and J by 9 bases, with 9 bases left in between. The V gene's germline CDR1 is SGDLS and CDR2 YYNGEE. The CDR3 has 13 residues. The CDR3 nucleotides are TGTGCCAGCAGCGTAGATGCGGGCAGGGAGCTGTTTTTT. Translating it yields CASSVDAGRELFF.

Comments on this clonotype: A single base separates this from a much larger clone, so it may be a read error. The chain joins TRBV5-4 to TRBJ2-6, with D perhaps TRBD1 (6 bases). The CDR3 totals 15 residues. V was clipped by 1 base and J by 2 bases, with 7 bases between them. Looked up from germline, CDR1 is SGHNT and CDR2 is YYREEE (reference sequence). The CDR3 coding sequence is TGTGCCAGCAGCTTGAAGGGGGCTGGGGCCAACGTCCTGACTTTC. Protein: CASSLKGAGANVLTF.

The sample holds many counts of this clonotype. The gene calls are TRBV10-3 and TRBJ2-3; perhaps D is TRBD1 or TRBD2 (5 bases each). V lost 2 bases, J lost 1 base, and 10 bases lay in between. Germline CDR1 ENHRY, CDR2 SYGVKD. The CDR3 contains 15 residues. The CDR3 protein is CAISEQGAGTDTQYF. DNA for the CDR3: TGTGCCATCAGTGAGCAGGGAGCGGGCACAGATACGCAGTATTTT.

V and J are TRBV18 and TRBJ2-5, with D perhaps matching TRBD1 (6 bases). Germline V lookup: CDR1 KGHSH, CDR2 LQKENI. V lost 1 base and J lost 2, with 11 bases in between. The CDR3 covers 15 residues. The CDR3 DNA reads TGTGCCAGCTCACCACTCCCGACAGGTCAAGAGACCCAGTACTTC. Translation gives CASSPLPTGQETQYF.

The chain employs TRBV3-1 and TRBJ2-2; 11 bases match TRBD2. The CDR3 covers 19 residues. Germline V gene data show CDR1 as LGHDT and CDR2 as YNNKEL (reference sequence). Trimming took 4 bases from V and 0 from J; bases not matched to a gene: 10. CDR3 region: CASSPRVAGGIANTGELFF. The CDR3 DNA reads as TGTGCCAGCAGCCCCCGGGTAGCGGGAGGGATAGCGAACACCGGGGAGCTGTTTTTT.

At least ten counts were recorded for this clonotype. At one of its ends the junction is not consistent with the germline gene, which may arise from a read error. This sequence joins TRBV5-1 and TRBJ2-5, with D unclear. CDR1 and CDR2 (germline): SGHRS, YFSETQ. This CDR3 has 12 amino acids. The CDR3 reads CASSLSQETQYF. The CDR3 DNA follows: TGTGCCAGCAGCTTGAGCCAAGAGACCCAGTACTTC.

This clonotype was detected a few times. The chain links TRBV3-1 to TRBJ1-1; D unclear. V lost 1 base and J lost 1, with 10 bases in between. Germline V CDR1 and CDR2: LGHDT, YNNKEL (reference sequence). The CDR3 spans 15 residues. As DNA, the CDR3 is TGTGCCAGCAGCCAAGGAGCCCGGTCGAACACTGAAGCTTTCTTT. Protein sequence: CASSQGARSNTEAFF.

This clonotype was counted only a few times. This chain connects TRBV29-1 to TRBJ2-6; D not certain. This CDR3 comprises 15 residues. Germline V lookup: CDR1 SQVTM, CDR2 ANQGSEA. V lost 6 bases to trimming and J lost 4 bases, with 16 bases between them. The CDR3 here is CSVATGSGGANVLTF. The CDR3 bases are TGCAGCGTGGCTACGGGCTCTGGAGGGGCCAACGTCCTGACTTTC.

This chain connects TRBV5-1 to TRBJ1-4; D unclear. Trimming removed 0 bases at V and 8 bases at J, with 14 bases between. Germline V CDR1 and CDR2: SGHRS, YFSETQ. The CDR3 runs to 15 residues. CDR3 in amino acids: CASSLASRREEKLFF. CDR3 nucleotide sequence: TGCGCCAGCAGCTTGGCCAGCCGGCGAGAAGAAAAACTGTTTTTT.

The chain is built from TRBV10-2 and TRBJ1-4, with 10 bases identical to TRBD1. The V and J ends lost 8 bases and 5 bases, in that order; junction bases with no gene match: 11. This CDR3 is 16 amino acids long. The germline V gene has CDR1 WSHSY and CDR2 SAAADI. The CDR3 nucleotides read TGCGCCAGCGCGGGACAGGGGAAGGCCGGGAATGAAAAACTGTTTTTT. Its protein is CASAGQGKAGNEKLFF.

The CDR3 spells CASSLDGVDEQFF. In DNA, the CDR3 is TGCGCCAGCAGCTTGGATGGGGTTGATGAGCAGTTCTTC. The chain employs TRBV5-1 and TRBJ2-1; D ambiguous. CDR1 and CDR2 from the germline V gene are SGHRS and YFSETQ. The V gene lost 0 bases and the J gene lost 8 bases, with 9 bases spanning the gap. This CDR3 region has 13 residues.

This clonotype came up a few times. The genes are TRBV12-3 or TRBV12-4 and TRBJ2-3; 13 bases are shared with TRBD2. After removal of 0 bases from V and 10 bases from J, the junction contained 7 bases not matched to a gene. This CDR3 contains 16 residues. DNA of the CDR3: TGTGCCAGCAGTTTAGCGAGACTAGCGGGAGGTCCTGCGCAGTATTTT. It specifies CASSLARLAGGPAQYF.

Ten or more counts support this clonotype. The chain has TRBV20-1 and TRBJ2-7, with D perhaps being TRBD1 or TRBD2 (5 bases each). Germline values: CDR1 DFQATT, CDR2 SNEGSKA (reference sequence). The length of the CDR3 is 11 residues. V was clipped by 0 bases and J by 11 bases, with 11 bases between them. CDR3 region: CSARDGTREYF. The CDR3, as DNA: TGCAGTGCTAGAGATGGGACGAGGGAGTACTTC.

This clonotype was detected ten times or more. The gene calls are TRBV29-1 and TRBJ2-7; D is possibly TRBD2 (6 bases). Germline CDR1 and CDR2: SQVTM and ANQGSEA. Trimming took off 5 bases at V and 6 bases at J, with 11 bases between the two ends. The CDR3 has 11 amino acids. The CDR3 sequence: CSVFKTSEQYF. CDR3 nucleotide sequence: TGCAGCGTTTTCAAGACTAGCGAGCAGTACTTC.

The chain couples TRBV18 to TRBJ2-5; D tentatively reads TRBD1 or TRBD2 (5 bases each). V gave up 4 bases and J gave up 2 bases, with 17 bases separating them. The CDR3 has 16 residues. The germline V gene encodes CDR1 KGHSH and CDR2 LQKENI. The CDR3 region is CASSRFSGRSQETQYF. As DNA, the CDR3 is TGTGCCAGCTCACGATTTTCGGGACGGTCGCAAGAGACCCAGTACTTC.